This T cell receptor beta chain was profiled in a study of T cells in Graves' hyperthyroidism and ophthalmopathy. The count of this clonotype is one. This CDR3 is built from 14 residues. CDR1 DFQATT and CDR2 SNEGSKA come from the germline V gene (reference sequence). The V end lost 3 bases, the J end lost 3 bases, and 12 bases lay between the germline ends. Using RNA transcripts as the source, TCR beta CDR3 regions were amplified. In the first-round RT-PCR of the TCR CDR3, the HTBI primer set was used. Using its own MiXCR run on the multiplex PCR reads, TCRdb lists one record per CDR3 protein. The repertoire holds hundreds of thousands of distinct CDR3 sequences, with around 38% as singletons.

The sample comprised blood. This rearrangement joins TRBV20-1 to TRBJ1-5; D is unresolved. The TCR was taken from a young man with Graves' hyperthyroidism. The CDR3: CSARDSYNNQPQHF. The CDR3 DNA follows: TGCAGTGCTAGGGACTCTTATAACAATCAGCCCCAGCATTTT.